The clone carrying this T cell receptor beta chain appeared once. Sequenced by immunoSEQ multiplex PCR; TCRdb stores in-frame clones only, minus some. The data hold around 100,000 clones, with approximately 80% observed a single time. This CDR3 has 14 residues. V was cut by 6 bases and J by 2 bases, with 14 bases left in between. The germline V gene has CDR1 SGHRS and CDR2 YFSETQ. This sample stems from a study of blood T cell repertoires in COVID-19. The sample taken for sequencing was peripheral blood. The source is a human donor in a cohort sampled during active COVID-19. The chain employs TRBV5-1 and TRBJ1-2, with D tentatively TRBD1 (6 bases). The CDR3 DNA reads TGCGCCAGCAACTACGGACAGTACAACTATGGCTACACCTTC. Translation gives CASNYGQYNYGYTF.